The 28 T cell receptor beta chains in this list originate from one sample, sequenced in a study of cytomegalovirus exposure and HLA in healthy donors. Both 60 Vbeta primers and 13 Jbeta primers went into the PCR. Profiling relied on immunoSEQ multiplex PCR, and the TCRdb table lists in-frame clones only, not all of them. The top ten hold approximately 2.9% of the sample, which has around 190,000 clones, 75% to 80% seen once. The material sequenced was PBMCs. These receptors originate from a female donor in good health and CMV-seronegative.

This clone has just a few counts. V and J are TRBV11-2 and TRBJ1-3; D gene uncertain. The V and J ends lost 5 bases and 2 bases respectively, with 13 bases between them. Germline loops: CDR1 SGHAT, CDR2 FQNNGV. This CDR3 is 15 amino acids long. CDR3 protein: CASSPVEGPGNTIYF. The CDR3 DNA reads as TGTGCCAGCAGCCCAGTAGAGGGCCCTGGAAACACCATATATTTT.

In DNA, the CDR3 is TGTGCCAGCAGTGAAGGGGGACAGGGTGACAATGAGCAGTTCTTC. This translates into CASSEGGQGDNEQFF. This chain uses TRBV2 with TRBJ2-1, with TRBD1 matching 9 bases. The CDR3 loop spans 15 amino acids. CDR1 and CDR2 from the germline V gene are SNHLY and FYNNEI. With V trimmed by 1 base and J by 5 bases, 3 bases remained unmatched.

V gene TRBV4-3 combines with J gene TRBJ2-3; 7 bases line up with TRBD1. Germline V lookup: CDR1 LGHNA, CDR2 YSLEER. The CDR3 consists of 16 residues. J was trimmed by 5 bases and V by 6 bases; bases with no gene match: 14. For the CDR3, the DNA is TGCGCCAGCAGTCCAGGGGGTTACCCCAAGGTAGATACGCAGTATTTT. Its protein product is CASSPGGYPKVDTQYF.

The chain has TRBV5-1 and TRBJ1-4; D not certain. The ends were cut back, 1 base at V and 6 bases at J, with 16 bases in the middle. CDR1 and CDR2 from the germline V gene are SGHRS and YFSETQ. This CDR3 comprises 16 residues. The CDR3 nucleotides read TGCGCCAGCAGCTTGATTCCGGATAGTCGGGATGAAAAACTGTTTTTT. Encoded protein: CASSLIPDSRDEKLFF. Full variable domain (remainder filled in from reference TRBV5-1 and TRBJ1-4): KAGVTQTPRYLIKTRGQQVTLSCSPISGHRSVSWYQQTPGQGLQFLFEYFSETQRNKGNFPGRFSGRQFSNSRSEMNVSTLELGDSALYLCASSLIPDSRDEKLFFGSGTQLSVL.

The chain recombines TRBV7-2 with TRBJ2-7; 9 nucleotides match TRBD1. The junction had 5 bases not matched to a gene; V was cut back by 2 bases and J by 3 bases. CDR3 length equals 15 residues. Germline CDR1 and CDR2: SGHTA and FQGNSA. CDR3 DNA sequence: TGTGCCAGCAGCTTAAAGCCGACAGGGGGCTACGAGCAGTACTTC. Its translation: CASSLKPTGGYEQYF.

The rearrangement joins TRBV7-8 to TRBJ2-5, with D possibly being TRBD2 (6 bases). The V gene's germline CDR1 is SGHVS and CDR2 FQNEAQ. This CDR3 is built from 15 residues. V was trimmed by 4 bases and J by 4 bases, leaving 16 bases between them. CDR3 in amino acids: CASSSFRTTRETQYF. CDR3 sequence (DNA): TGTGCCAGCAGCTCGTTCCGGACTACTAGAGAGACCCAGTACTTC.

To note about this clone: The same CDR3 also results from other DNA sequences found in this sample. The V and J genes are TRBV5-6 and TRBJ1-2; TRBD1 matches 9 bases. CDR3 length equals 15 residues. Germline CDR1 reads SGHDT; CDR2 reads YYEEEE. V shed 4 bases and J 6 bases; nucleotides not matched to a gene: 10. DNA for the CDR3: TGTGCCAGCAGCCTGGGCCCGGGACAGGGCCATGGCTACACCTTC. Translating it yields CASSLGPGQGHGYTF.

This clone was counted a few times. This chain joins TRBV4-1 and TRBJ2-3; 7 nucleotides match TRBD2. CDR1 and CDR2 from the germline V gene are MGHRA and YSYEKL. V dropped 4 bases and J dropped 1; count of bases not matched to a gene: 5. There are 15 residues in the CDR3. The chain's CDR3 is CASSLQSGGTDTQYF. Written as DNA, the CDR3 is TGCGCCAGCAGCCTCCAGAGCGGGGGCACAGATACGCAGTATTTT.

The chain uses TRBV12-5 and TRBJ1-1, with D tentatively TRBD1 (6 bases). Looked up from germline, CDR1 is LGHNT and CDR2 is FRNRAP. The CDR3 is made up of 16 amino acids. V lost 0 bases and J lost 1, with 12 bases in between. CDR3 nucleotides: TGTGCTAGTGGTTTGGTAGAGGACAGAGGGAACACTGAAGCTTTCTTT. Protein: CASGLVEDRGNTEAFF.

V and J are TRBV7-3 and TRBJ2-1; 8 bases fit TRBD2. The CDR3 covers 17 residues. Losses at the gene ends were 5 bases for V and 6 bases for J; bases not matched to a gene: 15. The germline V gene has CDR1 SGHTA and CDR2 FQGTGA. The CDR3: CASSPRGGPTSLNEQFF. The CDR3 DNA reads TGTGCCAGCAGCCCACGGGGGGGGCCAACCTCACTCAATGAGCAGTTCTTC.

In DNA form, the CDR3 reads TGTGCCAGCAGTATACGGTTAACTGGAAACACCATATATTTT. Residues: CASSIRLTGNTIYF. J is TRBJ1-3 and V is TRBV2; D gene unclear. Trimming shortened V by 5 bases and J by 2 bases, and 10 bases separated the two germline ends. Germline CDR1 is SNHLY and CDR2 is FYNNEI. The CDR3 spans 14 residues.

The chain links TRBV7-8 to TRBJ2-1; TRBD2 aligns across 11 bases. Looked up from germline, CDR1 is SGHVS and CDR2 is FQNEAQ. V shed 0 bases and J 1 base; nucleotides not matched to a gene: 8. CDR3 size: 19 residues. The CDR3 region has the DNA TGTGCCAGCAGCTTAGCCCGGCTAGCGGGAGGCAGGTCCTACAATGAGCAGTTCTTC. It specifies CASSLARLAGGRSYNEQFF.

The chain employs TRBV7-7 and TRBJ2-2; 10 bases fit TRBD1. CDR1 SSHAT and CDR2 FNYEAQ come from the germline V gene (reference sequence). This CDR3 contains 14 residues. The V gene end was trimmed by 5 bases and the J gene end by 7 bases; junction bases not matched to a gene: 4. As DNA, the CDR3 is TGTGCCAGCAGCCGGACAGGGGGGAACGGGGAGCTGTTTTTT. It is translated as CASSRTGGNGELFF.

This chain links TRBV11-2 with TRBJ2-7; D is possibly TRBD2 (6 bases). Germline values: CDR1 SGHAT, CDR2 FQNNGV. The CDR3 covers 14 residues. Trimming removed 5 bases at V and 4 bases at J, with 15 bases between. Here the CDR3 DNA reads TGTGCCAGCAGCCGGGGCGGGAAGCAGTACGAGCAGTACTTC. Protein product: CASSRGGKQYEQYF.

This clone showed up just once. The chain joins TRBV7-9 to TRBJ2-1; 8 bases map to TRBD2. This CDR3 region has 15 residues. The germline gives CDR1 SEHNR, CDR2 FQNEAQ (reference sequence). The trim removed 1 base at V and 3 bases at J, leaving 2 bases unmatched. CDR3 DNA sequence: TGTGCCAGCAGCTTAGTTAGCGGGATCTACAATGAGCAGTTCTTC. Translation: CASSLVSGIYNEQFF.

The chain carries TRBV7-8 and TRBJ2-7; TRBD2 aligns across 11 bases. CDR3 length: 19 residues. V lost 10 bases to trimming and J lost 0 bases; unmatched junction nucleotides: 20. CDR1 is SGHVS, CDR2 FQNEAQ, per germline. The CDR3 bases are TGTGCCACCAAGACGAAACCAACCGGACTAGCGGGCCACTCCTACGAGCAGTACTTC. Translating gives CATKTKPTGLAGHSYEQYF. Complete variable domain (other parts from reference TRBV7-8 and TRBJ2-7): GAGVSQSPRYKVAKRGQDVALRCDPISGHVSLFWYQQALGQGPEFLTYFQNEAQLDKSGLPSDRFFAERPEGSVSTLKIQRTQQEDSAVYLCATKTKPTGLAGHSYEQYFGPGTRLTVT.

This clone was recorded once. The CDR3 DNA sequence: TGTGCCAGCAACTACAGGGGTGAGGGCGCAGATACGCAGTATTTT. Translated: CASNYRGEGADTQYF. This rearrangement joins TRBV6-5 to TRBJ2-3, with 7 bases lining up with TRBD1. CDR1 and CDR2 from the germline V gene are MNHEY and SVGAGI. The CDR3 extends over 15 amino acids. Trimming at V came to 7 bases and at J to 4 bases, leaving 11 bases not matched to a gene.

The V and J genes are TRBV5-1 and TRBJ1-3; TRBD1 might be the D (6 bases). Trimming took 3 bases from V and 0 from J, leaving 16 bases between them. The CDR3 spans 17 residues. Per the germline V gene, CDR1 is SGHRS and CDR2 is YFSETQ. CDR3 sequence: CASSWGQGSNSGNTIYF. The DNA of the CDR3 is TGCGCCAGCAGCTGGGGGCAGGGCTCCAACTCTGGAAACACCATATATTTT.

The chain couples TRBV7-2 to TRBJ1-1; D not certain. Trimming left V 4 bases short and J 1 base short, with 7 bases between. From germline, CDR1 is SGHTA and CDR2 FQGNSA. This CDR3 comprises 13 residues. CDR3 DNA: TGTGCCAGCAGCTGGTTACAGAACACTGAAGCTTTCTTT. Its protein is CASSWLQNTEAFF.

The V gene is TRBV6-1, the J gene TRBJ1-2; a weak D match, TRBD1 (5 bases). V shed 3 bases and J shed 4 bases, with 12 bases lying between them. The CDR3 runs to 14 residues. Germline CDR1 is MNHNS and CDR2 is SASEGT. The CDR3 region is CASSEAGRTYGYTF. The CDR3 nucleotides are TGTGCCAGCAGTGAGGCGGGGCGGACCTATGGCTACACCTTC.

V and J are TRBV28 and TRBJ1-4, with D hard to call. The CDR3 has 11 residues. Germline V lookup: CDR1 MDHEN, CDR2 SYDVKM. Trimming cost V 6 bases and J 8 bases, with 7 bases left between them. The CDR3 loop reads CASRVQEKLFF. The CDR3 coding sequence is TGTGCCAGCAGGGTTCAGGAAAAACTGTTTTTT.

The rearrangement joins TRBV7-9 to TRBJ2-3; 9 bases agree with TRBD2. Germline V gene lookup returns CDR1 SEHNR and CDR2 FQNEAQ (reference sequence). The trim removed 2 bases at V and 2 bases at J, leaving 2 bases unmatched. This CDR3 has 15 amino acids. The CDR3 DNA reads as TGTGCCAGCAGCTTACAGCGGGAGGCCACAGATACGCAGTATTTT. Translating gives CASSLQREATDTQYF.

This chain uses TRBV7-8 with TRBJ1-3; 7 bases agree with TRBD1. Germline V gene data show CDR1 as SGHVS and CDR2 as FQNEAQ. V lost 1 base, J lost 0 bases, and 3 bases stayed unmatched. The CDR3 is made up of 16 amino acids. CDR3 sequence: CASSLGGQFSGNTIYF. CDR3 DNA: TGTGCCAGCAGCTTAGGGGGACAGTTCTCTGGAAACACCATATATTTT.

The chain recombines TRBV18 with TRBJ2-3; 9 bases are shared with TRBD1. The CDR3 is made up of 15 amino acids. After removal of 1 base from V and 5 bases from J, the junction contained 4 bases not matched to a gene. The germline gives CDR1 KGHSH, CDR2 LQKENI. This chain's CDR3 is CASSPRTGAGDTQYF. The CDR3 DNA reads TGTGCCAGCTCACCACGGACAGGGGCCGGAGATACGCAGTATTTT.

As concerns this clone: Other nucleotide sequences from this sample produce the same CDR3. The chain uses TRBV5-4 and TRBJ2-2, with D maybe TRBD1 (6 bases). The CDR3 consists of 16 residues. V was clipped by 4 bases and J by 4 bases, with 17 bases between them. Looked up from germline, CDR1 is SGHNT and CDR2 is YYREEE (reference sequence). The chain's CDR3 is CASSEPGQEATGELFF. In DNA form, the CDR3 reads TGTGCCAGCAGCGAGCCGGGACAAGAAGCCACCGGGGAGCTGTTTTTT.

V and J are TRBV6-5 and TRBJ1-3, with TRBD1 matching 8 bases. This CDR3 has 14 residues. V gave up 7 bases and J gave up 3 bases; unmatched junction bases: 5. Per germline, CDR1 MNHEY and CDR2 SVGAGI. CDR3 protein: CASMRGQGGNTIYF. Written as DNA, the CDR3 is TGTGCCAGCATGAGAGGACAGGGTGGAAACACCATATATTTT.

In its sample, this clone was seen once. The chain joins TRBV6-5 to TRBJ2-1, with TRBD2 matching 10 bases. V gave up 0 bases and J gave up 8 bases; unmatched junction bases: 7. Germline V gives CDR1 MNHEY, CDR2 SVGAGI. CDR3 length: 16 residues. Here the CDR3 reads CASSYSKRGGKDEQFF. DNA of the CDR3: TGTGCCAGCAGTTACTCTAAGCGGGGGGGCAAGGATGAGCAGTTCTTC.

The gene calls are TRBV6-6 and TRBJ1-2, with 9 nucleotides matching TRBD1. The CDR3 length is 14 residues. Germline V lookup: CDR1 MNHNY, CDR2 SVGAGI (reference sequence). V was clipped by 6 bases and J by 3 bases; unmatched bases: 5. The CDR3 region has the DNA TGTGCCAGCAGGGAACAGGGGGCTCACTATGGCTACACCTTC. Protein sequence: CASREQGAHYGYTF.